These 18 T cell receptor beta chains originate from one sample sequenced in a study of T cell repertoires in cytomegalovirus infection. These TCRs' antigens remain unknown. Using its own MiXCR run on the reads, TCRdb lists one record per CDR3 protein. The sample consists of approximately 730,000 distinct CDR3 sequences, 25% to 35% of them appearing once. The source was cultured CD8+ T cells from PBMCs, collected from culture after CMV antigen stimulation. Receptors were obtained from a human donor in good health (CMV status not recorded). Some clones in this sample may be carry-over from other donors' samples.

The chain carries TRBV6-1 and TRBJ1-5; a weak D match, TRBD1 (5 bases). The germline gives CDR1 MNHNS, CDR2 SASEGT. The CDR3 runs 17 residues. V lost 1 base and J 0 bases, leaving 13 bases between the germline ends. The CDR3 spells CASSEGWWGYSNQPQHF. CDR3 in DNA: TGTGCCAGCAGTGAAGGATGGTGGGGCTATAGCAATCAGCCCCAGCATTTT.

V and J are TRBV7-2 and TRBJ2-3, with TRBD2 matching over 12 bases. The CDR3 covers 16 residues. The J segment lost 4 bases and the V segment lost 1 base, leaving 3 bases of the junction unmatched. Germline CDR1 and CDR2: SGHTA and FQGNSA. The CDR3 DNA follows: TGTGCCAGCAGCTTAGTTGGACTAGCGGGGCCAGATACGCAGTATTTT. This sequence encodes CASSLVGLAGPDTQYF.

The chain is built from TRBV18 and TRBJ1-5; a possible D gene is TRBD1 (5 bases). CDR1 and CDR2 (germline): KGHSH, LQKENI. This CDR3 comprises 14 residues. V lost 3 bases and J 7 bases, leaving 13 bases between the germline ends. The CDR3 here is CASSPGRAVQPQHF. CDR3 DNA: TGTGCCAGCTCACCTGGCAGGGCGGTCCAGCCCCAGCATTTT.

This clonotype has more than one count but fewer than ten. The chain carries TRBV6-1 and TRBJ1-2; possibly TRBD1 for D (5 bases). CDR1 MNHNS and CDR2 SASEGT come from the germline V gene. V was clipped by 2 bases and J by 3 bases, with 19 bases between them. This CDR3 is built from 17 residues. The CDR3 reads CASSERAQGPSYYGYTF. The CDR3, as DNA: TGTGCCAGCAGTGAAAGGGCCCAGGGACCGAGCTACTATGGCTACACCTTC.

This clonotype was counted a few times. The rearrangement links TRBV6-6 to TRBJ1-5; no clear D gene. This CDR3 has 12 residues. The germline V gene encodes CDR1 MNHNY and CDR2 SVGAGI (reference sequence). The V gene lost 2 bases and the J gene lost 10 bases, with 9 bases spanning the gap. The CDR3 sequence: CASSYPSDPQHF. Here the CDR3 DNA reads TGTGCCAGCAGTTACCCCTCTGACCCCCAGCATTTT.

This clonotype has at least ten counts. J is TRBJ2-3 and V is TRBV6-6, with a tentative D call TRBD2 (5 bases). V gave up 0 bases and J gave up 1 base, with 14 bases separating them. Germline V gene data show CDR1 as MNHNY and CDR2 as SVGAGI (reference sequence). This CDR3 contains 17 residues. CDR3 sequence reads: CASSYSSKGGGTDTQYF. CDR3 sequence (DNA): TGTGCCAGCAGTTACTCGTCGAAAGGAGGAGGCACAGATACGCAGTATTTT.

CDR3 DNA: TGTGCCACCAGTGATCCCCGAAGGGGAGAGGTTGCCAAAAACATTCAGTACTTC. As protein: CATSDPRRGEVAKNIQYF. The rearrangement links TRBV24-1 to TRBJ2-4; D assignment may be TRBD1 or TRBD2 (5 bases each). Germline CDR1 is KGHDR and CDR2 is SFDVKD. Trimming shortened V by 3 bases and J by 1 base, and 18 bases separated the two germline ends. The CDR3 contains 18 residues.

This clonotype came up many times. The chain recombines TRBV7-8 with TRBJ1-3, with D perhaps matching TRBD1 (5 bases). CDR1 and CDR2 from the germline V gene are SGHVS and FQNEAQ. The CDR3 runs 17 residues. Trimming took off 4 bases at V and 2 bases at J, with 18 bases between the two ends. The CDR3 protein is CASSSPGGLSAGNTIYF. The CDR3 coding sequence is TGTGCCAGCAGCTCCCCGGGGGGGTTAAGTGCTGGAAACACCATATATTTT.

This clonotype was recorded a few times. The rearrangement links TRBV6-1 to TRBJ2-7; D is ambiguous. Germline lookup yields CDR1 MNHNS and CDR2 SASEGT. Trimming pared 5 bases from V and 2 bases from J, leaving 10 bases between. This CDR3 spans 13 amino acids. The CDR3 protein is CASSRYSPYEQYV. In DNA, the CDR3 is TGTGCCAGCAGTCGGTACAGCCCCTACGAGCAGTACGTC.

The chain combines TRBV5-5 with TRBJ1-2; weak D call: TRBD1 (6 bases). Trimming cost V 0 bases and J 4 bases, with 13 bases left between them. The length of the CDR3 is 15 residues. Per germline, CDR1 SGHKS and CDR2 YYEKEE (reference sequence). The CDR3 DNA reads as TGTGCCAGCAGCTTGGTTGGCGGGGGCGGCTATGGCTACACCTTC. Protein sequence: CASSLVGGGGYGYTF. Full variable domain (remainder filled in from reference TRBV5-5 and TRBJ1-2): DAGVTQSPTHLIKTRGQQVTLRCSPISGHKSVSWYQQVLGQGPQFIFQYYEKEERGRGNFPDRFSARQFPNYSSELNVNALLLGDSALYLCASSLVGGGGYGYTFGSGTRLTVV.

This clonotype has more than one count but fewer than ten. The CDR3 sequence: CASSLLRGEETQYF. CDR3 bases: TGTGCCAGCAGTTTATTGCGGGGAGAAGAGACCCAGTACTTC. This sequence joins TRBV27 and TRBJ2-5; TRBD2 is a possible D gene (6 bases). From germline, CDR1 is MNHEY and CDR2 SMNVEV (reference sequence). This CDR3 is built from 14 residues. The V gene lost 1 base and the J gene lost 3 bases, with 9 bases spanning the gap.

This clonotype was seen a few times. The gene calls are TRBV6-2 or TRBV6-3 and TRBJ1-1; D may be TRBD1 (5 bases). Trimming left V 5 bases short and J 1 base short, with 14 bases between. The length of the CDR3 is 15 residues. Germline V lookup: CDR1 MNHEY, CDR2 SVGEGT. The CDR3 nucleotides read TGTGCCAGCAGTACCGGGGGGGGACCGAACACTGAAGCTTTCTTT. Protein: CASSTGGGPNTEAFF.

The gene calls are TRBV7-2 and TRBJ1-1; D call uncertain. V was pared by 5 bases and J by 4 bases, with 11 bases between. Germline CDR1 is SGHTA and CDR2 is FQGNSA. This CDR3 is built from 13 residues. The CDR3 DNA reads TGTGCCAGCAGCGCCGTCGCGGGCACTGAAGCTTTCTTT. Its protein product is CASSAVAGTEAFF.

This clonotype has a handful of counts. The V gene is TRBV7-9, the J gene TRBJ2-2; 9 nucleotides match TRBD1. V dropped 5 bases and J dropped 7; count of bases not matched to a gene: 11. The CDR3 covers 16 residues. Germline assignment: CDR1 SEHNR and CDR2 FQNEAQ (reference sequence). This CDR3 reads CASSSTGTGINGELFF. The CDR3, as DNA: TGTGCCAGCAGCAGTACAGGGACAGGGATTAACGGGGAGCTGTTTTTT. The complete variable domain, with remaining parts taken from reference TRBV7-9 and TRBJ2-2, reads DTGVSQNPRHKITKRGQNVTFRCDPISEHNRLYWYRQTLGQGPEFLTYFQNEAQLEKSRLLSDRFSAERPKGSFSTLEIQRTEQGDSAMYLCASSSTGTGINGELFFGEGSRLTVL.

CDR3: CASSKGWLNEKLFF. For the CDR3, the DNA is TGTGCCAGCAGTAAGGGGTGGTTAAATGAAAAACTGTTTTTT. V usage is TRBV6-6 and J usage is TRBJ1-4; D may be TRBD1 (5 bases). Germline lookup yields CDR1 MNHNY and CDR2 SVGAGI (reference sequence). The CDR3 sequence is 14 residues long. Trimming stripped 5 bases from V and 5 bases from J, with 12 bases between.

V is TRBV7-3 and J is TRBJ2-5, with 8 bases matching TRBD2. The CDR3 spans 16 residues. Germline assignment: CDR1 SGHTA and CDR2 FQGTGA. The V and J ends lost 5 bases and 2 bases, in that order; junction bases with no gene match: 10. The CDR3 coding sequence is TGTGCCAGCAGCCCCCCACAGCGGGAGAAACAAGAGACCCAGTACTTC. Amino acids: CASSPPQREKQETQYF. The whole variable domain, filled in from reference TRBV7-3 and TRBJ2-5, reads GAGVSQTPSNKVTEKGKYVELRCDPISGHTALYWYRQSLGQGPEFLIYFQGTGAADDSGLPNDRFFAVRPEGSVSTLKIQRTERGDSAVYLCASSPPQREKQETQYFGPGTRLLVL.

This clonotype was seen many times. The chain carries TRBV7-2 and TRBJ2-7, with 8 bases matching TRBD1. Germline CDR1 and CDR2: SGHTA and FQGNSA. The CDR3 loop spans 15 amino acids. The junction had 8 bases not matched to a gene; V was cut back by 3 bases and J by 4 bases. The chain's CDR3 is CASSFGGRGLYEQYF. Here the CDR3 DNA reads TGTGCCAGCAGCTTTGGGGGCAGGGGGCTGTACGAGCAGTACTTC.

This clonotype was counted a few times. CDR3 protein: CASSQDLGQGNEQFF. The CDR3, as DNA: TGCGCCAGCAGCCAAGATTTGGGACAGGGGAATGAGCAGTTCTTC. The rearrangement uses TRBV4-1 and TRBJ2-1, with 10 positions matching TRBD1. The J segment lost 7 bases and the V segment lost 0 bases, leaving 3 bases of the junction unmatched. CDR3 size: 15 residues. Germline V CDR1 and CDR2: MGHRA, YSYEKL.